A selection of T cell receptor beta chains follows, all from one sample in a study of cytomegalovirus exposure and HLA in healthy donors. Here immunoSEQ multiplex PCR was the method, and the copy in TCRdb shows in-frame clones only, minus some. This table lists about 130,000 clones. The sample taken for sequencing was PBMCs. The source is a woman between 40 and 55 years old in good health and CMV-seropositive. Each CDR3 is given with its conserved first and last residue. A D gene is named only where the DNA matches it firmly.

D gene | J gene | V gene | CDR3 protein | CDR3 DNA
. | TRBJ1-4 | TRBV7-6 | CASSLGGAFNEKLFF | TGTGCCAGCAGCTTGGGGGGGGCGTTTAATGAAAAACTGTTTTTT
. | TRBJ1-5 | TRBV19 | CASSIRESNQPQHF | TGTGCCAGTAGTATCCGCGAAAGCAATCAGCCCCAGCATTTT
TRBD1 | TRBJ1-6 | TRBV27 | CASITQHPLRTLVTGENSPLHF | TGTGCCAGCATTACCCAACATCCCCTAAGAACACTTGTGACAGGGGAAAATTCACCCCTCCACTTT
TRBD1 | TRBJ2-7 | TRBV4-1 | CASSQSGQGSYEQYF | TGCGCCAGCAGCCAATCGGGACAGGGGTCCTACGAGCAGTACTTC
TRBD1 | TRBJ2-1 | TRBV5-6 | CASSPTLTGNTLNEQFF | TGTGCCAGCAGCCCTACTTTGACAGGGAATACACTCAATGAGCAGTTCTTC
. | TRBJ1-1 | TRBV28 | CASTWGQGYTEAFF | TGTGCCAGCACTTGGGGGCAGGGGTACACTGAAGCTTTCTTT
. | TRBJ1-1 | TRBV5-1 | CASSLAPGHMNTEAFF | TGCGCCAGCAGCTTGGCGCCAGGTCACATGAACACTGAAGCTTTCTTT
TRBD1 | TRBJ1-2 | TRBV5-4 | CASSRTGYYGYTF | TGTGCCAGCAGCCGGACAGGGTACTATGGCTACACCTTC
TRBD2 | TRBJ2-1 | TRBV11-3 | CASSLGVSGRAYNEQFF | TGTGCCAGCAGCTTAGGAGTTAGCGGGAGAGCCTACAATGAGCAGTTCTTC
TRBD2 | TRBJ2-2 | TRBV10-3 | CAISEAPLAGVNTGELFF | TGTGCCATCAGTGAGGCACCGCTAGCGGGAGTAAACACCGGGGAGCTGTTTTTT
TRBD1 | TRBJ2-6 | TRBV19 | CASSIQQGSLPSGANVLTF | TGTGCCAGTAGTATTCAACAGGGGTCTTTACCCTCTGGGGCCAACGTCCTGACTTTC
. | TRBJ1-4 | TRBV6-6 | CAVAPGITNEKLFF | TGTGCAGTTGCCCCGGGGATAACCAATGAAAAACTGTTTTTT
TRBD2 | TRBJ2-7 | TRBV6-6 | CASSYSTSGVSYEQYF | TGCGCCAGCAGTTACTCGACTAGCGGGGTCTCCTACGAGCAGTACTTC
TRBD2 | TRBJ2-2 | TRBV10-3 | CAISRTSGVMAPGELFF | TGTGCCATCAGTCGGACTAGCGGGGTCATGGCGCCCGGGGAGCTGTTTTTT
. | TRBJ1-1 | TRBV6-1 | CASSEALTWNTEAFF | TGTGCCAGCAGTGAGGCCCTGACTTGGAACACTGAAGCTTTCTTT
TRBD1 | TRBJ1-2 | TRBV7-9 | CASSPRDRERNYGYTF | TGTGCCAGCAGCCCTAGAGACAGGGAAAGGAACTATGGCTACACCTTC
. | TRBJ1-2 | TRBV2 | CASSNGRQAYGYTF | TGTGCCAGCAGTAATGGGAGGCAGGCCTATGGCTACACCTTC
TRBD2 | TRBJ2-7 | TRBV5-6 | CASSLEAGGPRYEQYF | TGTGCCAGCAGCTTGGAGGCGGGAGGCCCCCGCTACGAGCAGTACTTC
TRBD1 | TRBJ1-5 | TRBV10-3 | CAIRETGNQPQHF | TGTGCCATCAGGGAGACAGGGAATCAGCCCCAGCATTTT
. | TRBJ2-7 | TRBV5-5 | CASSLSALGGQYF | TGTGCCAGCAGCCTGAGTGCCCTTGGAGGGCAGTACTTC
TRBD1 | TRBJ2-7 | TRBV4-2 | CASSQTGQGKGEQYF | TGTGCCAGCAGCCAAACGGGACAGGGGAAGGGCGAGCAGTACTTC
TRBD1 | TRBJ2-1 | TRBV28 | CASSSTPIDRARYNEQFF | TGTGCCAGCAGTTCTACACCTATAGACAGGGCGAGGTACAATGAGCAGTTCTTC
. | TRBJ2-7 | TRBV5-6 | CASSNYYEQYF | TGTGCCAGCAGCAATTACTACGAGCAGTACTTC
. | TRBJ2-7 | TRBV2 | CASSGPGVAVSYEQYF | TGTGCCAGCAGTGGCCCCGGGGTAGCGGTTTCCTACGAGCAGTACTTC
. | TRBJ2-7 | TRBV28 | CASSSLHGMSEQYF | TGTGCCAGCAGTTCCCTACACGGGATGAGCGAGCAGTACTTC
TRBD1 | TRBJ2-1 | TRBV15 | CATSGSGTGDYEQFF | TGTGCCACCAGCGGTTCCGGGACAGGGGACTATGAGCAGTTCTTC
. | TRBJ2-7 | TRBV2 | CATNRGAEAYEQYF | TGTGCCACTAACCGAGGAGCGGAGGCCTACGAGCAGTACTTC
TRBD1 | TRBJ2-3 | TRBV9 | CASSVVGQSFTDTQYF | TGTGCCAGCAGCGTAGTGGGACAGTCGTTCACAGATACGCAGTATTTT
TRBD1 | TRBJ2-3 | TRBV5-1 | CASSLDRDRGLYF | TGCGCCAGCAGCTTGGACCGGGACAGGGGATTGTATTTT
. | TRBJ2-5 | TRBV25-1 | CASKGGGEETQYF | TGTGCCAGCAAAGGGGGAGGGGAAGAGACCCAGTACTTC
. | TRBJ1-1 | TRBV5-4 | CASSPAGITEAFF | TGTGCCAGCAGCCCGGCGGGGATCACTGAAGCTTTCTTT
. | TRBJ2-3 | TRBV9 | CASSVVGGGAGPTDTQYF | TGTGCCAGCAGCGTAGTGGGGGGAGGAGCAGGGCCGACAGATACGCAGTATTTT
TRBD2 | TRBJ2-1 | TRBV4-1 | CASSLGLVVYDEQFF | TGCGCCAGCAGCTTGGGACTAGTAGTGTACGATGAGCAGTTCTTC
TRBD2 | TRBJ2-1 | TRBV6-1 | CASRREDYNEQFF | TGTGCCAGCAGGCGGGAGGATTACAATGAGCAGTTCTTC
. | TRBJ1-5 | TRBV21-1 | CASSKRKGGKPQHF | TGTGCCAGCAGCAAACGGAAGGGGGGGAAGCCCCAGCATTTT
. | TRBJ1-5 | TRBV6-6 | CASSRGGQPQHF | TGTGCCAGCAGCCGCGGGGGCCAGCCCCAGCATTTT
. | TRBJ1-5 | TRBV28 | CASWRGSNQPQHF | TGTGCCAGCTGGCGGGGTAGTAATCAGCCCCAGCATTTT
. | TRBJ1-2 | TRBV19 | CASSSSSVSYGYTF | TGTGCCAGTAGTTCAAGCAGCGTATCATATGGCTACACCTTC
TRBD1 | TRBJ1-2 | TRBV5-4 | CASSPSPMTGKHGYTF | TGTGCCAGCAGCCCCTCCCCAATGACAGGGAAGCATGGCTACACCTTC
. | TRBJ2-1 | TRBV7-3 | CASSLTFLAEQFF | TGTGCCAGCAGCTTAACGTTTTTGGCAGAGCAGTTCTTC
. | TRBJ1-2 | TRBV10-3 | CAISREGGQGNGYTF | TGTGCCATCAGTAGGGAAGGGGGACAAGGGAATGGCTACACCTTC
. | TRBJ1-5 | TRBV7-9 | CASSLDWGSNQPQHF | TGTGCCAGCAGCTTAGATTGGGGCAGCAATCAGCCCCAGCATTTT